A selection of T cell receptor beta chains follows, all from one sample in a study of T cell repertoires in cytomegalovirus infection. TCRdb itself ran the reads through MiXCR, one entry per CDR3 protein. The sample shows nearly 650,000 distinct CDR3 sequences, roughly a quarter of them seen only once. What was sequenced was CD8+ T cells from PBMCs. All receptors derive from a human donor in good health (CMV status not recorded). Some clones in this sample may be carry-over from other donors' samples. Each CDR3 is given with its conserved first and last residue. A D gene is named only where the DNA matches it firmly. The listing skips clone size in some rows; elsewhere it reads once, few, many or a size class.

clone_size d_call j_call v_call cdr3_aa cdr3_nt
few . TRBJ1-5 TRBV6-6 CASSYPDQPQHF TGTGCCAGCAGTTACCCGGATCAGCCCCAGCATTTT
. . TRBJ1-6 TRBV6-8 CAHFRGKPLHF TGTGCCCACTTCCGGGGGAAGCCCCTCCACTTT
. . TRBJ1-1 TRBV20-1 CSARNPGLSNTEAFF TGCAGTGCTAGGAACCCGGGGCTATCGAACACTGAAGCTTTCTTT
. . TRBJ2-3 TRBV20-1 CSARERGTDTQYF TGCAGTGCTAGAGAAAGGGGAACAGATACGCAGTATTTT
many . TRBJ2-5 TRBV7-2 CASSSPAGWYQETQYF TGTGCCAGCAGCTCCCCCGCGGGGTGGTACCAAGAGACCCAGTACTTC
few TRBD1 TRBJ1-2 TRBV4-1 CASSQDGTGERYGYTF TGCGCCAGCAGCCAAGATGGGACAGGGGAACGGTATGGCTACACCTTC
few TRBD1 TRBJ2-1 TRBV5-4 CASSPEIVRTGLDEQFF TGTGCCAGCAGCCCCGAGATTGTCCGGACAGGGCTCGATGAGCAGTTCTTC
. TRBD1 TRBJ1-1 TRBV14 CASSQDGRGRLNTEAFF TGTGCCAGCAGCCAAGATGGCAGGGGGAGGCTGAACACTGAAGCTTTCTTT
few . TRBJ2-4 TRBV29-1 CSVLGGAAKNIQYF TGCAGCGTTCTGGGGGGGGCTGCCAAAAACATTCAGTACTTC
. . TRBJ2-3 TRBV28 CASTPVRATSTDTQYF TGTGCCAGCACCCCGGTGAGGGCCACTAGCACAGATACGCAGTATTTT
few TRBD2 TRBJ2-1 TRBV7-9 CASSLVSGGRNEQFF TGTGCCAGCAGCTTAGTGAGCGGGGGCCGCAATGAGCAGTTCTTC
many . TRBJ1-2 TRBV7-9 CASSLPGRQGGYTF TGTGCCAGCAGCTTACCGGGACGGCAAGGAGGCTACACCTTC
many . TRBJ2-1 TRBV28 CASSDTGRPSYNEQFF TGTGCCAGCAGTGATACCGGGAGACCCTCCTACAATGAGCAGTTCTTC
few TRBD1 TRBJ2-1 TRBV12-3/TRBV12-4 CASGWDRVAF TGTGCCAGCGGCTGGGACAGGGTTGCCTTC
. . TRBJ1-1 TRBV7-9 CASSFPPREGRNTEAFF TGTGCCAGCAGCTTCCCACCACGAGAGGGTAGAAACACTGAAGCTTTCTTT
many TRBD2 TRBJ2-5 TRBV7-2 CASSYRLAGAGGQETQYF TGTGCCAGCAGCTATCGACTAGCGGGGGCCGGGGGTCAAGAGACCCAGTACTTC
few TRBD1 TRBJ2-5 TRBV28 CASNFGTGGKTQYF TGTGCCAGCAATTTCGGGACAGGGGGGAAGACCCAGTACTTC
. . TRBJ1-2 TRBV20-1 CSARERGTNYGYTF TGCAGTGCTAGAGAACGCGGGACAAACTATGGCTACACCTTC
few . TRBJ2-2 TRBV7-9 CASSLNVAGELFF TGTGCCAGCAGCTTGAATGTGGCCGGGGAGCTGTTTTTT
. TRBD1 TRBJ2-7 TRBV29-1 CSVEDGKRTGAYEQYF TGCAGCGTTGAAGATGGGAAAAGGACAGGGGCCTACGAGCAGTACTTC